This T cell receptor (beta chain) was retrieved from a study of cytomegalovirus exposure and HLA in healthy donors. For this clone: The antigen is undetermined.

Study-wide findings and caveats: It was confirmed in vitro that a few of the CMV-associated chains were specific for CMV antigens. The authors later linked a missense DCLRE1C variant to TCR beta V- and J-gene trimming. Reported results showed that the classifier diagnosed cytomegalovirus status with high specificity and sensitivity.

Vbeta (60) and Jbeta (13) primers were used in the PCR. Generated by immunoSEQ multiplex PCR, the TCRdb table keeps only in-frame clones and is missing some. This listing includes 87,000 or so clones. The TCR originated in a man aged 50-60 years in good health and CMV-seropositive. What was sequenced was PBMCs.

The CDR3 region has the DNA TGTGCCAGCAGCTACGGGAGGATCGAGCAGTACTTC. Its protein product is CASSYGRIEQYF. The J gene is TRBJ2-7, the V gene TRBV11-2; 7 positions match TRBD2. Trimming at V came to 4 bases and at J to 6 bases, leaving 3 bases not matched to a gene. This CDR3 contains 12 residues. From germline, CDR1 is SGHAT and CDR2 FQNNGV.